These T cell receptor beta chains were read from a single sample in a study of cytomegalovirus exposure and HLA in healthy donors. Assay used: immunoSEQ multiplex PCR; TCRdb lists only in-frame clones, some missing. The sample records 100,000 to 150,000 clones, about 71% being singletons. Sequences were obtained from PBMCs. All receptors come from a woman aged 60 to 75 in good health and CMV-seropositive. CDR3s leave out the opening cysteine and the closing phenylalanine or tryptophan. Fields, in order: V gene, J gene, CDR3 protein.

>TRBV11-2|TRBJ1-5
ASSLDQFSQDQPQH
>TRBV6-5|TRBJ2-7
ASSYDRGGYEQY
>TRBV6-6|TRBJ2-7
ASSYSPGRAYEQY
>TRBV2|TRBJ1-5
ASGRGVGHQPQH
>TRBV6-1|TRBJ2-7
ASRAGTGPSYEQY
>TRBV9|TRBJ1-3
ASSVTKGEGGNTIY
>TRBV18|TRBJ1-5
ASSPTNSNQPQH
>TRBV9|TRBJ2-2
ASSVVSGGGGTGELF
>TRBV27|TRBJ2-7
ASYGFSYEQY
>TRBV18|TRBJ1-5
ASSPRAGDEGNQPQH
>TRBV5-1|TRBJ2-3
ASSLLASEADTQY
>TRBV7-3|TRBJ1-2
ASSSRHQINYGYT
>TRBV4-1|TRBJ2-1
ASSQGGTPLVVGNEQF
>TRBV18|TRBJ2-4
ASSPPGTSGAEAKNIQY
>TRBV13|TRBJ2-3
ASSFQTDTQY
>TRBV4-2|TRBJ2-7
ASSRWTDSYEQY
>TRBV6-1|TRBJ1-5
ASSEEGQDYQPQH
>TRBV5-8|TRBJ1-1
ASSFGPNTEAF